The 23 T cell receptor beta chains in this list originate from one sample, sequenced in a study of T cells in Graves' hyperthyroidism and ophthalmopathy. Amplified TCR beta CDR3 regions came from RNA transcripts. TCR CDR3 underwent first-round RT-PCR with the HTBI primer set. TCRdb itself ran the multiplex PCR reads through MiXCR, one entry per CDR3 protein. The sample has approximately 380,000 distinct CDR3 sequences; around 15% are singletons. The sequencing sample was made of blood. The receptors here all came from a man between 50 and 59 years old with Graves' ophthalmopathy.

This clonotype was recorded a few times. The gene calls are TRBV4-1 and TRBJ2-7, with D unresolved. CDR1 is MGHRA and CDR2 is YSYEKL in the germline V gene. V was clipped by 0 bases and J by 3 bases, with 12 bases between them. The CDR3 extends over 15 amino acids. CDR3 nucleotides: TGCGCCAGCAGCCAAGAGTTGATGGCAGGCTACGAGCAGTACTTC. It encodes CASSQELMAGYEQYF.

The V and J genes are TRBV5-4 and TRBJ2-3, with TRBD2 identical over 11 bases. The germline gives CDR1 SGHNT, CDR2 YYREEE (reference sequence). J was trimmed by 6 bases and V by 3 bases; bases with no gene match: 9. CDR3 length: 16 amino acids. CDR3 nucleotides: TGTGCCAGCAGCTACTTAGCGGGAGGGCCTATCGATACGCAGTATTTT. Its protein product is CASSYLAGGPIDTQYF.

This clonotype was recorded at least ten times. The rearrangement links TRBV12-3 or TRBV12-4 to TRBJ2-3; 7 bases map to TRBD2. The length of the CDR3 is 14 residues. J lost 3 bases, V lost 8 bases, and 8 bases had no gene match. CDR3 bases: TGTGCCAGCGGGAGGGGATTAAGTACAGATACGCAGTATTTT. Protein product: CASGRGLSTDTQYF.

This clonotype was detected many times. This chain connects TRBV12-5 to TRBJ2-7; 9 bases align to TRBD1. V lost 5 bases, J lost 2 bases, and 4 bases stayed unmatched. The germline gives CDR1 LGHNT, CDR2 FRNRAP. The CDR3 sequence is 14 residues long. The DNA for the CDR3 is TGTGCTAGTGGTCCAAGGGACAGGGCCTACGAGCAGTACTTC. Translated: CASGPRDRAYEQYF.

This clonotype has a handful of counts. The chain employs TRBV2 and TRBJ1-1; 9 bases map to TRBD1. CDR3 length: 16 residues. Germline CDR1 and CDR2: SNHLY and FYNNEI. The trim removed 7 bases at V and 2 bases at J, leaving 11 bases unmatched. This chain's CDR3 is CASTKDWTGVNTEAFF. Here the CDR3 DNA reads TGTGCCAGCACCAAGGACTGGACAGGGGTTAACACTGAAGCTTTCTTT.

This clonotype was counted only a few times. The gene calls are TRBV29-1 and TRBJ2-1, with 7 bases identical to TRBD2. CDR1 is SQVTM, CDR2 ANQGSEA, per germline. CDR3 size: 11 residues. This CDR3 is CGGGLFNEQFF. CDR3 DNA sequence: TGCGGCGGGGGACTTTTCAATGAGCAGTTCTTC.

This clonotype was counted at least ten times. The chain has TRBV20-1 and TRBJ2-7; TRBD1 aligns across 11 bases. The germline V gene encodes CDR1 DFQATT and CDR2 SNEGSKA (reference sequence). After removal of 1 base from V and 5 bases from J, the junction contained 4 bases not matched to a gene. The CDR3 is 14 residues long. The CDR3 DNA reads as TGCAGTGCTAGAGCTGGACAGGGGGCAAACGAGCAGTACTTC. It codes for CSARAGQGANEQYF.

This clonotype came up many times. This chain joins TRBV15 and TRBJ2-3, with 10 bases identical to TRBD1. Germline V gene sequence: CDR1 LNHNV, CDR2 YYDKDF (reference sequence). With 2 bases clipped from V and 2 bases from J, the junction kept 4 bases outside the gene matches. This CDR3 region has 16 residues. The CDR3 DNA sequence: TGTGCCACCAGCAGAAGGACAGGGGGATACACAGATACGCAGTATTTT. Translating gives CATSRRTGGYTDTQYF.

This clonotype was detected many times. The chain is built from TRBV20-1 and TRBJ2-7; TRBD1 might be the D (5 bases). This CDR3 contains 12 residues. V lost 6 bases and J lost 4, with 13 bases in between. The germline CDR1 and CDR2 sequences are DFQATT and SNEGSKA (reference sequence). CDR3 bases: TGCAGTGCCGCATCTGGGGCTTACGAGCAGTACTTC. Residues: CSAASGAYEQYF.

Many counts were recorded for this clonotype. The J gene is TRBJ2-7, the V gene TRBV28, with D uncertain. V was trimmed by 2 bases and J by 6 bases, leaving 23 bases between them. Germline CDR1 is MDHEN and CDR2 is SYDVKM. This CDR3 contains 17 residues. In DNA form, the CDR3 reads TGTGCCAGCAGTTTAAATTGGTCAGGCCCCTCTTCGGGCGAGCAGTACTTC. Its translation: CASSLNWSGPSSGEQYF.

This chain links TRBV2 with TRBJ2-2; no reliable D call. This CDR3 is 13 amino acids long. The V gene lost 6 bases and the J gene lost 5 bases, with 10 bases spanning the gap. The germline V gene encodes CDR1 SNHLY and CDR2 FYNNEI. CDR3 amino acids: CASRVTPTGELFF. DNA for the CDR3: TGTGCCAGCAGGGTAACACCGACCGGGGAGCTGTTTTTT. Looking up the rest from reference TRBV2 and TRBJ2-2 gives the full variable domain: EPEVTQTPSHQVTQMGQEVILRCVPISNHLYFYWYRQILGQKVEFLVSFYNNEISEKSEIFDDQFSVERPDGSNFTLKIRSTKLEDSAMYFCASRVTPTGELFFGEGSRLTVL.

The table lists this clonotype with a few counts. This chain links TRBV6-1 with TRBJ1-6; 7 bases fit TRBD1. After removal of 1 base from V and 7 bases from J, the junction contained 4 bases not matched to a gene. CDR1 is MNHNS, CDR2 SASEGT, per germline. The CDR3 is 15 amino acids. The CDR3 DNA reads as TGTGCCAGCAGTGAAGTAACAGGGGAGAATTCACCCCTCCACTTT. Protein product: CASSEVTGENSPLHF.

This clonotype has ten or more counts. The chain recombines TRBV27 with TRBJ1-1; possible D gene TRBD1, 5 bases. The CDR3 is 14 amino acids. Trimming shortened V by 0 bases and J by 4 bases, and 9 bases separated the two germline ends. Germline assignment: CDR1 MNHEY and CDR2 SMNVEV (reference sequence). This CDR3 reads CASSLSSRATEAFF. In nucleotides, the CDR3 is TGTGCCAGCAGTTTATCGAGCAGGGCCACTGAAGCTTTCTTT.

There are a few counts of this clonotype. This sequence joins TRBV6-2 or TRBV6-3 and TRBJ1-2, with TRBD1 identical over 8 bases. Germline V gene data show CDR1 as MNHEY and CDR2 as SVGEGT. CDR3 length equals 14 residues. V was clipped by 2 bases and J by 8 bases; unmatched bases: 7. CDR3: CASSYPTTGEGYTF. Written as DNA, the CDR3 is TGTGCCAGCAGTTACCCTACGACAGGGGAGGGCTACACCTTC.

This clonotype has just a few counts. This rearrangement joins TRBV13 to TRBJ2-3; D gene ambiguous. The CDR3 is 15 amino acids. The germline V gene has CDR1 PRHDT and CDR2 FYEKMQ (reference sequence). Trimming stripped 4 bases from V and 1 base from J, with 12 bases between. DNA for the CDR3: TGTGCCAGCAGCTCTCTACTTAGGGGCACAGATACGCAGTATTTT. Translation: CASSSLLRGTDTQYF.

The sample holds many counts of this clonotype. The chain uses TRBV7-9 and TRBJ2-5, with 13 bases aligning to TRBD2. This CDR3 has 17 amino acids. V was pared by 0 bases and J by 3 bases, with 4 bases of the junction left unmatched. The germline V gene encodes CDR1 SEHNR and CDR2 FQNEAQ (reference sequence). CDR3 DNA: TGTGCCAGCAGCTTAGCGGGACTAGCGGGAATGAAAGAGACCCAGTACTTC. This gives the protein CASSLAGLAGMKETQYF.

This clonotype was seen repeatedly, ten times or more. The chain uses TRBV20-1 and TRBJ1-4; D gene unclear. Deletions cut 6 bases from V and 1 base from J, with 9 bases between. Germline V lookup: CDR1 DFQATT, CDR2 SNEGSKA (reference sequence). CDR3 length: 13 amino acids. The CDR3 nucleotides are TGCAGTGCCCGACGGGGAACTAATGAAAAACTGTTTTTT. It is translated as CSARRGTNEKLFF.

Concerning this clonotype: An end of the junction differs from the germline gene, which may be a read error. This chain uses TRBV7-7 with TRBJ2-5; 9 positions match TRBD1. This CDR3 is built from 14 residues. In germline, CDR1 is SSHAT, CDR2 FNYEAQ (reference sequence). The CDR3 DNA reads as TGTGCTAGCAGCTCTTCCGGGACAGGGGAGACCCAGTACTTC. Its protein is CASSSSGTGETQYF.

There are many counts of this clonotype. J is TRBJ2-2 and V is TRBV5-1; 9 bases agree with TRBD2. After removal of 4 bases from V and 5 bases from J, the junction contained 6 bases not matched to a gene. The CDR3 consists of 15 residues. Germline V lookup: CDR1 SGHRS, CDR2 YFSETQ. The CDR3 sequence: CASSPRTSGTGELFF. The DNA of the CDR3 is TGCGCCAGCAGCCCCCGTACTAGCGGGACCGGGGAGCTGTTTTTT.

This clonotype occurred a few times. The J gene is TRBJ1-3, the V gene TRBV7-3; D is unresolved. The V gene lost 1 base and the J gene lost 0 bases, with 7 bases spanning the gap. Germline assignment: CDR1 SGHTA and CDR2 FQGTGA. This CDR3 region has 15 residues. The CDR3 nucleotides are TGTGCCAGCAGCTTAAACCCAGCCTCTGGAAACACCATATATTTT. It encodes CASSLNPASGNTIYF.

The chain has TRBV19 and TRBJ1-1; D gene ambiguous. V lost 1 base and J lost 0, with 12 bases in between. This CDR3 region has 16 residues. The germline CDR1 and CDR2 sequences are LNHDA and SQIVND (reference sequence). For the CDR3, the DNA is TGTGCCAGTAGTATAGCGTCCTGGGGAATGAACACTGAAGCTTTCTTT. Protein sequence: CASSIASWGMNTEAFF.

This clonotype was seen repeatedly, ten times or more. This rearrangement joins TRBV2 to TRBJ2-3; TRBD2 might be the D (6 bases). Germline V gene lookup returns CDR1 SNHLY and CDR2 FYNNEI. CDR3 size: 16 residues. V was pared by 4 bases and J by 3 bases, with 17 bases between. CDR3: CASSVPREGLTDTQYF. CDR3 bases: TGTGCCAGCAGTGTACCGCGGGAAGGTTTAACAGATACGCAGTATTTT. The variable domain in full, with the rest retrieved from reference TRBV2 and TRBJ2-3, is EPEVTQTPSHQVTQMGQEVILRCVPISNHLYFYWYRQILGQKVEFLVSFYNNEISEKSEIFDDQFSVERPDGSNFTLKIRSTKLEDSAMYFCASSVPREGLTDTQYFGPGTRLTVL.

The chain is built from TRBV19 and TRBJ2-5; 7 bases agree with TRBD2. The V and J ends lost 7 bases and 1 base, in that order; junction bases with no gene match: 3. From germline, CDR1 is LNHDA and CDR2 SQIVND (reference sequence). The CDR3 is made up of 13 amino acids. Here the CDR3 DNA reads TGTGCCAGTAATGGCGGGAGCCAAGAGACCCAGTACTTC. Translating it yields CASNGGSQETQYF.